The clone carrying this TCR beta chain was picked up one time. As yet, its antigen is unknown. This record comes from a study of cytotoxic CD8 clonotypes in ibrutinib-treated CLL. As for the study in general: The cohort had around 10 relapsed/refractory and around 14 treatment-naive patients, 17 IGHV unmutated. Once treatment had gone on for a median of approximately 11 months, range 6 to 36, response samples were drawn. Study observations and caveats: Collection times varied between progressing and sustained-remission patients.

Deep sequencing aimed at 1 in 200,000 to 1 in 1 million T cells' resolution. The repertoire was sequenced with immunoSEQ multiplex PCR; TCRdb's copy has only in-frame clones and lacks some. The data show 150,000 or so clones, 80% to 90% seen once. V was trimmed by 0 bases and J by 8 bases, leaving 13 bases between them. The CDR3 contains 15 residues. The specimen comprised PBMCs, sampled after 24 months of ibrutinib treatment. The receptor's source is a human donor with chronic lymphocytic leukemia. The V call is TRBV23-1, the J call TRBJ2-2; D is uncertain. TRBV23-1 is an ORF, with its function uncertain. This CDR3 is CASSQSRQERGELFF. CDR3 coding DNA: TGCGCCAGCAGTCAATCGAGGCAAGAAAGGGGGGAGCTGTTTTTT.